These T cell receptor beta chains were read from a single sample in a study of blood T cell repertoires in COVID-19. Method: immunoSEQ multiplex PCR; TCRdb's copy keeps in-frame clones and lacks some. The sample records around 130,000 clones, over 75% being singletons. Sequences were obtained from peripheral blood. The receptors were sampled from a man aged 65-85 years with active or convalescent COVID-19. Each CDR3 is given without its conserved first and last residue.

v_gene	CDR3aa
TRBV7-2	ARSVGGGLNEQF
TRBV12-3/TRBV12-4	ASSSGRQQF
TRBV7-7	ASSLAEGLNNEQF
TRBV2	ASSTDRLGNTIY
TRBV5-8	ASSLLAGVGNEQF
TRBV4-2	ASSQGLAGVGEQY
TRBV30	AWSDPSLGNQPQH
TRBV29-1	SVEDPSGRPYNEQF
TRBV7-2	ASSLGTSGFHNEQF
TRBV28	ASSSLDREETQY
TRBV7-8	ASSLRDRKKALPSGANVLT
TRBV11-2	ASRKLQGGDTEAF
TRBV11-1	ASSLTSGRVSYEQY
TRBV6-5	ASSRPGQATGGYT
TRBV5-1	ASSLLGGATDTQY
TRBV14	ASSQTAGGFTTNEKLF
TRBV11-2	ASSLAVRTNTEAF
TRBV6-5	ASSLDTVGNQPQH
TRBV28	ASSLPAGSYEQY
TRBV28	ASSLSGPNQPQH
TRBV25-1	ASSTGDRYGYT
TRBV9	ASSAQVSGNTIY
TRBV7-9	ASRAGHSTNEKLF
TRBV7-2	ASSRTGGNNEQF
TRBV7-8	ASSRDRGDQPQH
TRBV7-9	ASSFRGSPGELF
TRBV5-1	ASRTSQETQY
TRBV7-2	ASSLGDIFRVYTEAF